The text below deals with one T cell receptor (beta chain). Its antigen is undetermined. A read error may account for a junction end that differs from germline. This sample also contains other DNA sequences that code for the same CDR3. These data belong to a study of graft-versus-host responses after intestinal transplantation. Study-level background: All of the recipients had induction that used anti-thymocyte globulin, then tacrolimus and steroids for approximately 3 years. Study-wide findings and caveats: GvH clones surfaced in recipient marrow, some emerging earlier in ileum or blood. There was an association between peak levels of circulating GvH clones and early post-transplant HvG declines.

Method: immunoSEQ multiplex PCR; TCRdb's copy keeps in-frame clones and lacks some. The sample consists of tens of thousands of clones, approximately 94% of them appearing once. The source material was unstimulated CD4+ T cells sorted from spleen or lymph node cells, sampled before transplant. The receptor was isolated from a human donor who was the organ donor for an intestinal transplant.

The CDR3 here is CASSPGGDTEAFF. CDR3 sequence (DNA): TGCGCCAGCTCACCCGGGGGAGACACTGAAGCTTTCTTT. J is TRBJ1-1 and V is TRBV18; a possible D gene is TRBD1 (5 bases). Germline loops: CDR1 KGHSH, CDR2 LQKENI. The CDR3 totals 13 residues.